The T cell receptor beta chain described here comes from a study of shared clonotypes between healthy human individuals (dated by TCRdb to the early 2020s). Turning to the overall study: The cohort comprised two women and a few men aged 18 to 49 years. To estimate repertoire size and how much clonotype sharing occurs between individuals, the study deeply sequenced the blood TCR repertoires of several healthy adults. Per donor, three plates each were used for CD4 naive and CD4 memory, two for CD8 naive, and one for CD8 memory. Leukapheresis yielded between about 0.9 and 9 billion PBMCs per donor. Different laboratories and diverse techniques were used to prepare libraries and sequence TCR repertoires, to increase sequencing depth and limit assay-specific biases. Study-level results and caveats: Even with the large sequencing depth, rarefaction of the sorted-subset datasets indicated that sequencing was incomplete. Sharing across a few donors was observed for about 4.8% of naive CD4, over 3% of naive CD8, over 2% of memory CD4, and 0.4% of memory CD8 clonotypes. Based on pairwise subsampling, the degree of clonotype sharing among donors was expected to be affected by sequencing depth. Because the study included a small number of donors, the genetic and exposure-history diversity represented was limited. Sampling was restricted to blood, and TCR repertoires in tissue are likely to differ from TCR repertoires in blood. Naive subsets generally had larger estimated clonotype richness than memory subsets did. Clonotypes shared by all four sorted-subset donors showed higher generation probabilities than non-shared clonotypes.

Relative to germline, V is 4 bases shorter and J is 2 bases shorter, with 6 bases between their ends. The CDR3 has 12 amino acids, counting the end cysteine and phenylalanine. Of all the DNA, just the CDR3 is kept, 36 bases in frame from base 1. The germline V gene yields MDHEN for CDR1 and SYDVKM for CDR2. The donors were healthy, HIV-negative adults who had no recently reported acute infections or vaccinations. All donors were Caucasian adults living in Nashville, Tennessee, USA. CD4+ T cells were enriched by magnetic negative selection, after which naive cells were positively selected on CD45RA and the negative fraction was taken as the memory subset. Blood was collected by leukapheresis, and PBMCs were isolated by Ficoll-Histopaque density gradient centrifugation and then cryopreserved in liquid nitrogen vapor phase. Purity and quantity of every magnetically sorted T cell population were checked by analytical flow cytometry. Genomic DNA was isolated from every sorted fraction and measured by UV absorbance on a Nanodrop 2000c.

Using the deep immunoSEQ assay, TCR CDR3 regions were amplified from genomic DNA by multiplex PCR. For each cell subset, the extracted genomic DNA was distributed evenly across all wells of several immunoSEQ 96-well plates, and each plate served as one replicate. Each replicate PCR for sorted subsets received about 200 ng genomic DNA, equal to roughly 30,000 T cell genomes. Purified libraries were measured with a Qubit 3.0 fluorometer, size-checked on a Bioanalyzer 2100, and measured again with the KAPA Library Quantification kit. A separate single-read 150-cycle Illumina NextSeq 550 flow cell was used to sequence each immunoSEQ 96-well plate. On the study's bioinformatics: Because the immunoSEQ output held only junctional sequences and lacked quality scores, the filtering could not match the filtering applied to full-length reads. To assign V/J genes and CDR3, sequences were annotated using PyIR, a Python wrapper for IgBLAST v1.9, with IMGT germline references. Reads with weak V/J assignments (E-value above 1e-6), missing CDR3, stop codons, out-of-frame junctions, or ambiguous translated residues were removed. V3J clonotypes were defined as sequences sharing the same inferred V gene, J gene, and CDR3 amino acid sequence. The percentage overlap between two repertoires was calculated by dividing the number of shared unique clonotypes by the size of the smaller repertoire. Repertoire richness was assessed with RTK rarefaction, the Chao1 estimator, and Recon v2.1 estimates of unobserved clonotypes. Generation probabilities for all TCRbeta clonotypes obtained by the gDNA method from a handful of donors were computed using OLGA. In its TCRdb copy, this immuneACCESS table keeps in-frame sequences only and misses some clones. Where compared with another copy, unresolved V genes explain less than half of these, and the others have no known cause. For V, J and clone size, that table is used; D and trimming come from the DNA. For this sample the table gives some 2,500,000 clones, of which around 93% were detected only once. The ten top clones hold 0.37% of the sample.

On this clone itself: It has no known antigen specificity. No base quality information exists; no much larger clone differs at one position. Other nucleotide sequences in the sample specify the same CDR3.

The receptor was derived from a man younger than 35 in good health. Some clones in this sample may be carry-over from other donors' samples. Sequenced sample: naive CD4+ T cells from PBMCs. Read against the paper, the sample's cell subset or site label means: CD45RA+ positively selected. The chain uses TRBV28 and TRBJ2-7; there is no confident call for the D gene. The CDR3 protein sequence reads: CASSSRTYEQYF. The sequenced DNA: TGTGCCAGCAGTTCCCGGACCTACGAGCAGTACTTC.